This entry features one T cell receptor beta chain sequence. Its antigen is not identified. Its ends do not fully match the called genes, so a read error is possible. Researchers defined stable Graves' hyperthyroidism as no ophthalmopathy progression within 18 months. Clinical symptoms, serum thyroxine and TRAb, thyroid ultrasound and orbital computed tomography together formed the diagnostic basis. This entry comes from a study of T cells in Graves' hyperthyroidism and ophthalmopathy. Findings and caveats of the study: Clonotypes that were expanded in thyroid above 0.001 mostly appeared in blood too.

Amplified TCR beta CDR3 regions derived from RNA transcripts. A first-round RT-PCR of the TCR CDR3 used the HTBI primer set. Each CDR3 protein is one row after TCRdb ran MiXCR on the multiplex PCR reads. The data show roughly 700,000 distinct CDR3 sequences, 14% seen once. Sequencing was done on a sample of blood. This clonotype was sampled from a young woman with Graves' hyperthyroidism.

The CDR3 sequence: CASSEEKIAGTPNEKLFF. The CDR3 bases are TGTGCCAGCAGCGAAGAGAAAATTGCGGGGACACCTAATGAAAAACTGTTTTTT. The chain employs TRBV2 and TRBJ1-4, with a weak D call TRBD1 (6 bases). The length of the CDR3 is 18 residues. Germline assignment: CDR1 SNHLY and CDR2 FYNNEI.